This entry concerns a single T cell receptor (beta chain). Separate from the approximately 670-subject first cohort was the roughly 130-subject validation cohort, to which the donors belonged. Repertoires were generated with immunoSEQ multiplex PCR, while TCRdb's copy carries only in-frame clones and drops some. The repertoire holds around 300,000 clones, with roughly 90% as singletons. This entry belongs to a study of cytomegalovirus exposure and HLA in healthy donors. The germline CDR1 and CDR2 sequences are MNHEY and SVGAGI. With V trimmed by 1 base and J by 5 bases, 7 bases remained unmatched. The CDR3 runs to 15 residues.

The TCR was taken from a woman aged 18-29 years in good health and CMV-seronegative. The V gene is TRBV6-5, the J gene TRBJ1-1, with 7 bases lining up with TRBD1. Sample: PBMCs. CDR3 residues: CASSYFALQGTEAFF. In DNA, the CDR3 is TGTGCCAGCAGTTACTTCGCCCTACAGGGGACTGAAGCTTTCTTT.